These T cell receptor beta chains were read from a single sample in a study of T-cell memory formation after mild COVID-19. TCRdb re-called the 5' RACE reads through MiXCR, storing one row per CDR3 protein. The sample records 450,000 to 650,000 distinct CDR3 sequences, around 21% being singletons. The sample comprised PBMCs or a T cell subset sorted from them (not recorded which). The receptors come from an adult woman who had mild COVID-19 (a few samples of this study predate the infection). Cell type and time point are not known. CDR3s include the opening cysteine and the closing phenylalanine or tryptophan. A D gene is named only where the DNA matches it firmly. Clone size, where shown, is once, few, many, or a class for clones that have expanded.

length	size	J	D	V	CDR3	DNA
14	.	TRBJ2-1	TRBD1	TRBV7-3	CASSPGTGSIEQFF	TGTGCCAGCAGCCCCGGGACAGGTTCTATTGAGCAGTTCTTC
15	.	TRBJ1-1	.	TRBV4-1	CASSQQDRRGTEAFF	TGCGCCAGCAGCCAACAGGACCGGCGGGGGACTGAAGCTTTCTTT
12	.	TRBJ2-1	TRBD2	TRBV29-1	CSVTGLAPEQFF	TGCAGCGTTACGGGACTAGCACCCGAGCAGTTCTTC
15	.	TRBJ1-1	.	TRBV4-1	CASSQDPGMNTEAFF	TGCGCCAGCAGCCAAGATCCAGGGATGAACACTGAAGCTTTCTTT
12	few	TRBJ2-5	.	TRBV7-2	CASSPAVVTQYF	TGTGCCAGCAGCCCCGCGGTCGTGACCCAGTACTTC
17	many	TRBJ2-1	.	TRBV29-1	CSVEVPRWYTMGPEQFF	TGCAGCGTTGAAGTTCCTCGCTGGTACACCATGGGGCCTGAGCAGTTCTTC
12	.	TRBJ2-5	TRBD1	TRBV29-1	CSGRDRQETQYF	TGCAGCGGTCGGGACAGACAAGAGACCCAGTACTTC
13	.	TRBJ2-3	TRBD1	TRBV20-1	CSARDRSTDTQYF	TGCAGTGCGCGGGACAGGTCCACAGATACGCAGTATTTT
16	.	TRBJ2-5	.	TRBV29-1	CSAGTRGARGRETQYF	TGCAGCGCTGGAACCAGGGGGGCGAGGGGGCGGGAGACCCAGTACTTC
15	.	TRBJ2-1	.	TRBV4-3	CASSQDPQTYNEQFF	TGCGCCAGCAGCCAAGATCCACAAACCTACAATGAGCAGTTCTTC
12	few	TRBJ2-5	.	TRBV5-1	CASSNPQETQYF	TGCGCCAGCAGCAACCCTCAAGAGACCCAGTACTTC
14	many	TRBJ2-2	.	TRBV20-1	CSAQGGFGTGELFF	TGCAGTGCGCAGGGGGGTTTTGGCACCGGGGAGCTGTTTTTT
15	.	TRBJ2-7	.	TRBV10-3	CAISESGGPDYEQYF	TGTGCCATCAGTGAGTCAGGCGGCCCCGACTACGAGCAGTACTTC
16	.	TRBJ2-2	.	TRBV7-9	CASSLELDANTGELFF	TGTGCCAGCAGCTTAGAACTGGATGCGAACACCGGGGAGCTGTTTTTT
15	.	TRBJ1-1	.	TRBV6-2/TRBV6-3	CASSSYVSGSTEAFF	TGTGCCAGCAGTTCGTACGTATCGGGATCCACTGAAGCTTTCTTT
15	few	TRBJ2-7	TRBD2	TRBV5-1	CASSPEGSGVYEQYF	TGCGCCAGCAGCCCCGAGGGGAGCGGGGTCTACGAGCAGTACTTC
15	few	TRBJ2-7	TRBD1	TRBV7-9	CASSYTGTEFREQYF	TGTGCCAGCAGCTACACCGGGACAGAGTTTCGCGAGCAGTACTTC
13	.	TRBJ2-1	.	TRBV4-3	CASSQVLMGEQFF	TGCGCCAGCAGCCAAGTACTGATGGGTGAGCAGTTCTTC
16	.	TRBJ2-1	TRBD1	TRBV6-1	CASRWGQGVFYNEQFF	TGTGCCAGCAGATGGGGACAGGGGGTATTCTACAATGAGCAGTTCTTC
16	few	TRBJ2-2	TRBD1	TRBV7-7	CASSLLPGQGGGELFF	TGTGCCAGCAGCTTACTGCCGGGACAGGGTGGCGGGGAGCTGTTTTTT